This passage covers 29 T cell receptor beta chains from one sample sequenced in a study of T cells after posttransplantation cyclophosphamide. Controls had myeloablative marrow grafts with methotrexate and calcineurin inhibitor, sampled at 1 year. Clones were sequenced by immunoSEQ multiplex PCR, and TCRdb holds only the in-frame ones, with some missing. The repertoire holds about 15,000 clones, with roughly 91% as singletons. The sequencing here drew on PBMCs, taken after an allogeneic stem cell transplant with a calcineurin inhibitor and methotrexate. These TCRs come from a male patient aged 50 or older who received an allogeneic stem cell transplant from an unrelated donor, was CMV-positive, and had chronic GVHD only. Some T cells may be provided by the graft donor.

The chain couples TRBV5-1 to TRBJ2-2; D possibly corresponds to TRBD2 (6 bases). The ends were cut back, 2 bases at V and 4 bases at J, with 15 bases in the middle. Germline V gene lookup returns CDR1 SGHRS and CDR2 YFSETQ. The CDR3 is 16 amino acids. The CDR3: CASSFTGRQTTGELFF. The CDR3 nucleotides are TGCGCCAGCAGCTTCACCGGGAGACAGACCACCGGGGAGCTGTTTTTT.

This sequence joins TRBV19 and TRBJ2-1; D is possibly TRBD1 (6 bases). The V and J ends lost 5 bases and 9 bases respectively, with 23 bases between them. Germline V gene data show CDR1 as LNHDA and CDR2 as SQIVND (reference sequence). This CDR3 contains 16 residues. CDR3 nucleotides: TGTGCCAGTAGTCCACAGACAGGAAGGGGATACTCTGAGCAGTTCTTC. Translating gives CASSPQTGRGYSEQFF.

A few counts support this clone. V is TRBV9 and J is TRBJ2-7; tentatively, D is TRBD2 (5 bases). CDR3 size: 13 residues. V lost 0 bases and J lost 8, with 12 bases in between. CDR1 is SGDLS, CDR2 YYNGEE, per germline. CDR3 bases: TGTGCCAGCAGCGTAGGGGCAGTCGGGAAGCAGTACTTC. Translation gives CASSVGAVGKQYF. Looking up the rest from reference TRBV9 and TRBJ2-7 gives the full variable domain: DSGVTQTPKHLITATGQRVTLRCSPRSGDLSVYWYQQSLDQGLQFLIQYYNGEERAKGNILERFSAQQFPDLHSELNLSSLELGDSALYFCASSVGAVGKQYFGPGTRLTVT.

The CDR3 DNA reads as TGTGCCAGCAGTGGGGACAGGGACTACACCGGGGAGCTGTTTTTT. Its translation is CASSGDRDYTGELFF. The rearrangement uses TRBV28 and TRBJ2-2; 9 bases are a match to TRBD1. Germline lookup yields CDR1 MDHEN and CDR2 SYDVKM. The J segment lost 3 bases and the V segment lost 5 bases, leaving 4 bases of the junction unmatched. The CDR3 has 15 residues.

CDR3 bases: TGTGCTAGTGGGTTCCCCTCTACCGGGACTAGCGGGAGGGCCTCCCCAGATACGCAGTATTTT. Translating it yields CASGFPSTGTSGRASPDTQYF. V is TRBV12-5 and J is TRBJ2-3, with TRBD2 matching over 16 bases. The trim removed 6 bases at V and 4 bases at J, leaving 19 bases unmatched. This CDR3 has 21 amino acids. Germline lookup yields CDR1 LGHNT and CDR2 FRNRAP.

The chain employs TRBV23-1 and TRBJ1-1, with no clear D. TRBV23-1 is reported as an ORF; its role is uncertain. The CDR3 is 12 residues long. V lost 3 bases and J 8 bases, leaving 10 bases between the germline ends. The CDR3 bases are TGCGCCAGCAGTCACTCGGGGTACGAAGCTTTCTTT. Translation gives CASSHSGYEAFF.

The chain employs TRBV19 and TRBJ2-3, with TRBD2 matching over 7 bases. The trim removed 6 bases at V and 6 bases at J, leaving 12 bases unmatched. Germline CDR1 and CDR2: LNHDA and SQIVND (reference sequence). CDR3 length equals 15 residues. The CDR3 DNA follows: TGTGCCAGTAGGCCTGAAGGCGGGAGTACTGATACGCAGTATTTT. Translation: CASRPEGGSTDTQYF.

V is TRBV7-2 and J is TRBJ2-7, with TRBD2 identical over 11 bases. The CDR3 is 15 residues long. The germline CDR1 and CDR2 sequences are SGHTA and FQGNSA. The trim removed 4 bases at V and 6 bases at J, leaving 8 bases unmatched. In DNA, the CDR3 is TGTGCCAGCAGCTCGGGTAGCGGGAGGGCCCTCGAGCAGTACTTC. Its protein product is CASSSGSGRALEQYF.

The chain couples TRBV7-2 to TRBJ2-1; 8 bases line up with TRBD2. V shed 2 bases and J 4 bases; nucleotides not matched to a gene: 4. CDR1 and CDR2 (germline): SGHTA, FQGNSA. The CDR3 length is 15 residues. The CDR3 DNA reads TGTGCCAGCAGCTTAACTAGCGGAAAGTACAATGAGCAGTTCTTC. Protein sequence: CASSLTSGKYNEQFF.

The rearrangement joins TRBV12-5 to TRBJ2-3, with 7 bases identical to TRBD2. Germline loops: CDR1 LGHNT, CDR2 FRNRAP. This CDR3 has 15 amino acids. Trimming took 0 bases from V and 4 from J; bases not matched to a gene: 4. The CDR3 sequence: CASGLVGLGSDTQYF. The CDR3 coding sequence is TGTGCTAGTGGTTTGGTCGGACTAGGATCAGATACGCAGTATTTT.

The chain joins TRBV19 to TRBJ1-1; D is perhaps TRBD1 (5 bases). Trimming stripped 7 bases from V and 6 bases from J, with 18 bases between. The length of the CDR3 is 14 residues. CDR1 and CDR2 from the germline V gene are LNHDA and SQIVND (reference sequence). CDR3 bases: TGTGCCAGTAACCTGGGGATGGGGCTAGCTGAAGCTTTCTTT. Its translation is CASNLGMGLAEAFF.

This clone was picked up a small number of times. The gene calls are TRBV6-5 and TRBJ2-7, with D perhaps matching TRBD2 (5 bases). The V and J ends lost 0 bases and 3 bases respectively, with 12 bases between them. The CDR3 covers 15 residues. The germline gives CDR1 MNHEY, CDR2 SVGAGI. The CDR3 protein is CASSYSRLANYEQYF. CDR3 in DNA: TGTGCCAGCAGTTACTCCCGGCTAGCTAACTACGAGCAGTACTTC.

This chain links TRBV7-9 with TRBJ2-7; D is unclear. CDR1 and CDR2 from the germline V gene are SEHNR and FQNEAQ (reference sequence). V lost 3 bases and J lost 2, with 5 bases in between. The CDR3 is made up of 12 amino acids. The CDR3 reads CASSFGTYEQYF. The CDR3 nucleotides read TGTGCCAGCAGCTTTGGCACCTACGAGCAGTACTTC.

The chain couples TRBV27 to TRBJ2-2, with 7 bases matching TRBD1. The CDR3 sequence is 16 residues long. Germline values: CDR1 MNHEY, CDR2 SMNVEV (reference sequence). Trimming cost V 4 bases and J 3 bases; bases outside gene matches: 8. DNA of the CDR3: TGTGCCAGCAGTTCTAACCGGGACAGCCACACCGGGGAGCTGTTTTTT. As protein: CASSSNRDSHTGELFF.

CDR3 in amino acids: CATSRARLAATDTQYF. CDR3 DNA: TGTGCCACCAGCAGAGCTAGACTAGCGGCCACAGATACGCAGTATTTT. V and J are TRBV15 and TRBJ2-3, with 9 bases aligning to TRBD2. There are 16 residues in the CDR3. Germline CDR1 and CDR2: LNHNV and YYDKDF (reference sequence). The ends lost 1 base at V and 2 bases at J; junction bases unmatched: 4.

V gene TRBV29-1 combines with J gene TRBJ2-3, with a tentative D call TRBD1 (6 bases). CDR1 is SQVTM and CDR2 is ANQGSEA in the germline V gene. The CDR3 sequence is 13 residues long. The V end lost 6 bases, the J end lost 2 bases, and 12 bases lay between the germline ends. The CDR3 spells CSVSDRYTDTQYF. CDR3 sequence (DNA): TGCAGCGTCTCGGACAGATACACAGATACGCAGTATTTT.

This clone rates as large. The rearrangement links TRBV6-6 to TRBJ2-1; the match to TRBD1 covers 9 bases. The CDR3 spans 16 residues. Germline loops: CDR1 MNHNY, CDR2 SVGAGI (reference sequence). Germline trimming cut 0 bases from V and 8 bases from J; bases unmatched to any gene: 8. CDR3 bases: TGTGCCAGCAGTTACTCGTCTCGGGACAGGGCGCATGAGCAGTTCTTC. Its translation is CASSYSSRDRAHEQFF.

This chain links TRBV15 with TRBJ2-5; D uncertain. The CDR3 is 16 amino acids. Germline V gene sequence: CDR1 LNHNV, CDR2 YYDKDF (reference sequence). Trimming removed 2 bases from V and 0 bases from J, with 13 bases in between. CDR3 coding DNA: TGTGCCACCAGCAGACCCTTTGGAGCGTACCAAGAGACCCAGTACTTC. Amino acids: CATSRPFGAYQETQYF.

The rearrangement uses TRBV4-2 and TRBJ2-3, with D maybe TRBD2 (6 bases). Germline assignment: CDR1 LGHNA and CDR2 YNFKEQ. This CDR3 region has 16 residues. The germline V and J ends were trimmed by 4 bases and 8 bases, with 22 bases remaining between them. The CDR3 region is CASSPRGASAPFTQYF. DNA for the CDR3: TGTGCCAGCAGCCCGAGGGGTGCTAGCGCCCCTTTTACGCAGTATTTT.

V usage is TRBV27 and J usage is TRBJ1-5; no firm D call. From germline, CDR1 is MNHEY and CDR2 SMNVEV (reference sequence). Trimming shortened V by 0 bases and J by 4 bases, and 13 bases separated the two germline ends. This CDR3 is 16 amino acids long. The CDR3 DNA reads as TGTGCCAGCAGTTTATCATTCCCAAACTTAAATCAGCCCCAGCATTTT. Its translation is CASSLSFPNLNQPQHF.

Written as DNA, the CDR3 is TGCAGCGTTGCTTCCACAGGGAGCTACGAGCAGTACTTC. Translating it yields CSVASTGSYEQYF. The chain recombines TRBV29-1 with TRBJ2-7; D possibly corresponds to TRBD1 (6 bases). Germline V CDR1 and CDR2: SQVTM, ANQGSEA. This CDR3 contains 13 residues. Trimming removed 4 bases at V and 3 bases at J, with 13 bases between.

The chain couples TRBV4-2 to TRBJ1-2; D remains unclear. V lost 4 bases and J lost 4, with 13 bases in between. The CDR3 spans 14 residues. CDR1 is LGHNA and CDR2 is YNFKEQ in the germline V gene. The CDR3 reads CASSPLGGFYGYTF. CDR3 DNA: TGTGCCAGCAGCCCCCTGGGAGGTTTCTATGGCTACACCTTC.

V usage is TRBV27 and J usage is TRBJ1-2; TRBD1 is a possible D gene (6 bases). The length of the CDR3 is 17 residues. Germline CDR1 is MNHEY and CDR2 is SMNVEV (reference sequence). The V end was cut by 7 bases, the J end by 0 bases, with 21 bases between. The CDR3 here is CASTLPRTVSANYGYTF. The CDR3 coding sequence is TGTGCCAGCACCCTACCCCGGACAGTCTCCGCTAACTATGGCTACACCTTC.

This chain links TRBV11-3 with TRBJ2-2; 11 bases map to TRBD2. Germline-derived CDR1 and CDR2 are SGHNT and YENEEA. The CDR3 spans 17 residues. J was trimmed by 6 bases and V by 7 bases; bases with no gene match: 13. CDR3 DNA: TGTGCCAGCACCCCCCAGGTAGCGGGGGGGTCTTCCGGGGAGCTGTTTTTT. It is translated as CASTPQVAGGSSGELFF.

The chain has TRBV12-5 and TRBJ1-2, with D unresolved. The V gene lost 6 bases and the J gene lost 3 bases, with 11 bases spanning the gap. The CDR3 runs 13 residues. Germline values: CDR1 LGHNT, CDR2 FRNRAP. CDR3 amino acids: CASGPAQHYGYTF. In DNA, the CDR3 is TGTGCTAGTGGCCCAGCGCAGCACTATGGCTACACCTTC.

J is TRBJ2-1 and V is TRBV9; 10 nucleotides agree with TRBD2. The CDR3 is made up of 16 amino acids. The V and J ends lost 3 bases and 3 bases, in that order; junction bases with no gene match: 6. Germline V lookup: CDR1 SGDLS, CDR2 YYNGEE. The CDR3 coding sequence is TGTGCCAGCAGCGATTTAGCGGGAGGTGACTACAATGAGCAGTTCTTC. This sequence encodes CASSDLAGGDYNEQFF.

The chain employs TRBV9 and TRBJ2-3, with D hard to call. This CDR3 is built from 16 residues. Trimming removed 0 bases from V and 1 base from J, with 12 bases in between. Germline assignment: CDR1 SGDLS and CDR2 YYNGEE. The CDR3 DNA is TGTGCCAGCAGCGTAGACCCCCGCGGAGGCACAGATACGCAGTATTTT. This encodes CASSVDPRGGTDTQYF.

The rearrangement links TRBV11-2 to TRBJ1-2; weak D call: TRBD1 (6 bases). Trimming pared 5 bases from V and 7 bases from J, leaving 20 bases between. This CDR3 has 15 residues. CDR1 SGHAT and CDR2 FQNNGV come from the germline V gene. This CDR3 is CASSPGLGAVFGYTF. For the CDR3, the DNA is TGTGCCAGCAGCCCGGGGTTGGGGGCCGTATTTGGCTACACCTTC.

V gene TRBV5-5 combines with J gene TRBJ2-5; D perhaps matches TRBD1 (5 bases). CDR1 and CDR2 (germline): SGHKS, YYEKEE (reference sequence). Trimming took off 0 bases at V and 5 bases at J, with 14 bases between the two ends. The CDR3 contains 15 residues. The CDR3 DNA follows: TGTGCCAGCAGCTTGGAGGTGCCCAGGGTTGAGACCCAGTACTTC. Protein sequence: CASSLEVPRVETQYF.